This T cell receptor (beta chain) stems from a study of blood T cell repertoires in COVID-19. Overall study context: COVID-19 samples from acute and convalescent phases originated in the United States, Italy and Spain.

The CDR3 has 13 amino acids. V was shortened by 4 bases and J by 6 bases, with 12 bases between the two germline ends. Germline V gives CDR1 KGHSH, CDR2 LQKENI. The authors' processing: Counts of nucleated cells, estimated from reference gene primer amplification, were obtained. TCRdb's table, derived via immunoSEQ multiplex PCR, lists solely in-frame clones and lacks some. That table is the source of V, J and clone size, and D and trimming were worked out from the DNA. The sample lists around 150,000 clones, almost 85% occurring once. The rearrangement joins TRBV18 to TRBJ1-2; maybe TRBD1 (6 bases). The sequenced material came from peripheral blood. This sequence originates from a woman older than 75 with acute or convalescent COVID-19. The CDR3 spells CASSRGQSNGYTF. In nucleotides, the CDR3 is TGTGCCAGCTCACGTGGACAGTCAAATGGCTACACCTTC.